These T cell receptor beta chains were read from a single sample in a study of cytomegalovirus exposure and HLA in healthy donors. Here immunoSEQ multiplex PCR was the method, and the copy in TCRdb shows in-frame clones only, minus some. The sample consists of 200,000 to 250,000 clones, less than 85% of them appearing once. The sequencing sample was made of PBMCs. These receptors were taken from a girl aged 2-9 years in good health and CMV-seronegative. Both conserved end residues are part of each CDR3. The order of the fields is J gene, V gene, D gene, CDR3 DNA, CDR3 protein. D genes are given only for firm matches.

>TRBJ1-1|TRBV19|-
TGTGCCAGTAGGACCCTGGCGGGGGGTTCCACTGAAGCTTTCTTT
CASRTLAGGSTEAFF
>TRBJ1-3|TRBV4-2|-
TGTGCCAGCAGCCAAGGCCGACGGGGGGCGGCAGGAAACACCATATATTTT
CASSQGRRGAAGNTIYF
>TRBJ1-6|TRBV5-4|TRBD1
TGTGCCAGCAGCCCCGGGACAGGGATTCGGCCCCTCCACTTT
CASSPGTGIRPLHF
>TRBJ2-5|TRBV7-6|TRBD2
TGTGCCAGCAGCCAGACTAGCGTAGAGACCCAGTACTTC
CASSQTSVETQYF
>TRBJ2-4|TRBV9|-
TGTGCCAGCAGCGTAGGTGGGGGCCTTAAAAACATTCAGTACTTC
CASSVGGGLKNIQYF
>TRBJ2-7|TRBV18|-
TGTGCCAGCTCACCAGGTCAGACGGGGGCCTACGAGCAGTACTTC
CASSPGQTGAYEQYF
>TRBJ2-7|TRBV7-6|TRBD1
TGTGCCAGCAGCCAACTGGGACAGGGAACGTACGAGCAGTACTTC
CASSQLGQGTYEQYF
>TRBJ2-5|TRBV5-6|TRBD1
TGTGCCAGCAGCAGCCCCCGGGACAGGTATTTGGAGACCCAGTACTTC
CASSSPRDRYLETQYF
>TRBJ1-1|TRBV19|TRBD1
TGTGCCAGTAGGGGACAGGGGAGCGACGAAGCTTTCTTT
CASRGQGSDEAFF
>TRBJ2-7|TRBV5-6|TRBD1
TGTGCCAGCAGTTCCGGGACAGAACTTTTAGAGCAGTACTTC
CASSSGTELLEQYF
>TRBJ1-1|TRBV2|-
TGTGCCAGCTATCGTGAGGTTATGGCGAACACTGAAGCTTTCTTT
CASYREVMANTEAFF